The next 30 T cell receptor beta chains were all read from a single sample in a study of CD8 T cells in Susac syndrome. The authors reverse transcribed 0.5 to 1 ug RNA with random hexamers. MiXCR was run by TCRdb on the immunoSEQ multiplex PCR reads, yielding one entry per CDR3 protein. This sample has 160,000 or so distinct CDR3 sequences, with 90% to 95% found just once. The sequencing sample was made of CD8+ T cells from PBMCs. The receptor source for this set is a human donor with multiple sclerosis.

CDR3 residues: CSVDQLGLQRHTQYF. The CDR3 nucleotides read TGCAGCGTTGACCAACTGGGACTACAACGTCATACGCAGTATTTT. The chain joins TRBV29-1 to TRBJ2-3; 7 nucleotides agree with TRBD2. CDR1 SQVTM and CDR2 ANQGSEA come from the germline V gene. This CDR3 region has 15 residues. V was pared by 3 bases and J by 7 bases, with 13 bases of the junction left unmatched.

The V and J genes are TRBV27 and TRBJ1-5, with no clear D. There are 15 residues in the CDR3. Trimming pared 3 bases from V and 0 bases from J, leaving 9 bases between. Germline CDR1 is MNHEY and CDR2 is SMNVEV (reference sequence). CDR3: CASSLTSYSNQPQHF. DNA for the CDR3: TGTGCCAGCAGTTTGACCAGCTATAGCAATCAGCCCCAGCATTTT.

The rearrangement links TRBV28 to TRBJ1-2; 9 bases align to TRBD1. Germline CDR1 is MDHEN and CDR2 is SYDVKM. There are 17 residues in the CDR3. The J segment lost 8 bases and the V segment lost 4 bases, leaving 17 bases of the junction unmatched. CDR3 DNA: TGTGCCAGCAGTTCCCGGGACAGGGAAGGTCTGGCGTTCGGCTACACCTTC. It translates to CASSSRDREGLAFGYTF.

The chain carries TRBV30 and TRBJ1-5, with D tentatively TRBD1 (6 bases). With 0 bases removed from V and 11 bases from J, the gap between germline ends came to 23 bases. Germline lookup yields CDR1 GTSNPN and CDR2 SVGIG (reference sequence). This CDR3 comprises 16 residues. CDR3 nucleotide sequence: TGTGCCTGGAGTGTCTTCGGAGACAGGCCGCTTTTCGCCCAGCATTTT. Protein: CAWSVFGDRPLFAQHF.

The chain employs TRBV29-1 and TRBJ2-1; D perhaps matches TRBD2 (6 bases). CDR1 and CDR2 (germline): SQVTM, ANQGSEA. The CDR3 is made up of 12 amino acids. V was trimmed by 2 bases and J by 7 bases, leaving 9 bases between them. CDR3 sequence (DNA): TGCAGCGTTGAACTTCGGGGGAATGAGCAGTTCTTC. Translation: CSVELRGNEQFF.

DNA of the CDR3: TGTGCCAGCAGCCCCCCTAGCGATATACCGAACTACGAGCAGTACTTC. This translates into CASSPPSDIPNYEQYF. J is TRBJ2-7 and V is TRBV3-1, with a tentative D call TRBD2 (6 bases). The germline gives CDR1 LGHDT, CDR2 YNNKEL (reference sequence). The CDR3 is 16 residues long. V gave up 4 bases and J gave up 3 bases, with 19 bases separating them.

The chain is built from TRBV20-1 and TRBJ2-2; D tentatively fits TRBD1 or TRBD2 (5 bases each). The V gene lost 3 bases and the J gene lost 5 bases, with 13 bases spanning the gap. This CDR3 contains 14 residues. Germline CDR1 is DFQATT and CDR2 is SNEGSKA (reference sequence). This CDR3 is CSARGFRETGELFF. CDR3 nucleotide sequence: TGCAGTGCTAGGGGGTTCAGGGAGACCGGGGAGCTGTTTTTT.

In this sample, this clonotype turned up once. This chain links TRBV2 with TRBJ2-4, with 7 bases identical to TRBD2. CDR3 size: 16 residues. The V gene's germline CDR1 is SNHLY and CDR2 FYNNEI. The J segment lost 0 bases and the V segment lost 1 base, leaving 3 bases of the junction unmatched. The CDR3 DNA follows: TGTGCCAGCAGTGAAGGGGGCGGGGGAGCCAAAAACATTCAGTACTTC. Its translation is CASSEGGGGAKNIQYF.

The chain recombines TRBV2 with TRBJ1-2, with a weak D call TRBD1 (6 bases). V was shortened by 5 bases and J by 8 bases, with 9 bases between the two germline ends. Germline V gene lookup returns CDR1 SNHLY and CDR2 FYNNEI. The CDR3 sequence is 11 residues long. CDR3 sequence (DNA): TGTGCCAGCAGTCCCGGGACAGGCTACACCTTC. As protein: CASSPGTGYTF.

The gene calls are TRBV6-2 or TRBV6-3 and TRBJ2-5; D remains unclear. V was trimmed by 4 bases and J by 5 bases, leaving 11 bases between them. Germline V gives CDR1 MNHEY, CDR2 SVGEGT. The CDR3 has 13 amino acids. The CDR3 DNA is TGTGCCAGCAGTTCCCCGACTGTGGAGACCCAGTACTTC. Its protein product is CASSSPTVETQYF.

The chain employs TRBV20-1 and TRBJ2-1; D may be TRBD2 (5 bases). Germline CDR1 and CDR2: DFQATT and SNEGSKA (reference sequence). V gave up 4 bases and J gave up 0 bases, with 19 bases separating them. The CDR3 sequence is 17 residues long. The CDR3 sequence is CSAKGEGLASSYNEQFF. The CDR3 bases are TGCAGTGCTAAGGGAGAGGGCCTTGCGTCCTCCTACAATGAGCAGTTCTTC.

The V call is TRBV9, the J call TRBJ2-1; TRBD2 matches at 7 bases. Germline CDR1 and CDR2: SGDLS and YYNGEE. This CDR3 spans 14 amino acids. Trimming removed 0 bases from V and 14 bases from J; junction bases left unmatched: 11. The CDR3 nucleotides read TGTGCCAGCAGCGTAGATTTGGGGCTTGCGGGGGAGTTCTTC. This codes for CASSVDLGLAGEFF.

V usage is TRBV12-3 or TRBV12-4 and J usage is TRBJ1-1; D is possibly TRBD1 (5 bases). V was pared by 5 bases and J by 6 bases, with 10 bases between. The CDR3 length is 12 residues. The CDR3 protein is CASSRGAPEAFF. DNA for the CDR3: TGTGCCAGCAGTCGCGGGGCCCCTGAAGCTTTCTTT.

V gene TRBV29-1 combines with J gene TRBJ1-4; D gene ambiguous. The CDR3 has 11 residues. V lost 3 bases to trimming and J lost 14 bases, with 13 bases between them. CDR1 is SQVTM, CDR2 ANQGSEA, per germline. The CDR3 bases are TGCAGCGTTGAGGTCGCAGTAGGCCTGTTTTTT. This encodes CSVEVAVGLFF.

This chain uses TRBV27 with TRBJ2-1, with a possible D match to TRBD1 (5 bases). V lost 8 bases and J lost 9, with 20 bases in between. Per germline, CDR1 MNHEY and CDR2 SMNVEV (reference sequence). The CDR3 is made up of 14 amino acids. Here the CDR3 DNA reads TGTGCCAGCGGTGGGGTCAGGGTGAAGTCTGAGCAGTTCTTC. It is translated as CASGGVRVKSEQFF.

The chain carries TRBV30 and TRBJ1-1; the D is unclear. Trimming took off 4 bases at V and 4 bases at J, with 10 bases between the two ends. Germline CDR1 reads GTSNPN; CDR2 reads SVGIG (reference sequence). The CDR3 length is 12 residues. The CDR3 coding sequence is TGTGCCTGGATACCTATGGGCACTGAAGCTTTCTTT. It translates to CAWIPMGTEAFF.

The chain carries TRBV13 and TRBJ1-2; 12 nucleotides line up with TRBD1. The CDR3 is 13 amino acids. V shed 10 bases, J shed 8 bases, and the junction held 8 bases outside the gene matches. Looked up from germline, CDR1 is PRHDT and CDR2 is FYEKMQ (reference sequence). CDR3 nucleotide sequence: TGTGCCACAACCGGGACAGGGGGCATCGGCTACACCTTC. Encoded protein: CATTGTGGIGYTF.

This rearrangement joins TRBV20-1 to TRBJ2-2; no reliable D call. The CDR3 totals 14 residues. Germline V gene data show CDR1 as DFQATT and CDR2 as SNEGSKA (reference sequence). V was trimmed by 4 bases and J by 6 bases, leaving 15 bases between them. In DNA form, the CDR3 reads TGCAGTGCTAAGGGCCCCGTCCGATCCGGGGAGCTGTTTTTT. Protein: CSAKGPVRSGELFF.

The CDR3 sequence: CSVEATGPKGYEQYF. DNA for the CDR3: TGCAGCGTTGAGGCGACAGGGCCTAAGGGATACGAGCAGTACTTC. The chain carries TRBV29-1 and TRBJ2-7, with 7 bases aligning to TRBD1. The CDR3 runs 15 residues. CDR1 is SQVTM and CDR2 is ANQGSEA in the germline V gene. J gave up 4 bases and V 3 bases, and 12 bases lay outside the gene matches.

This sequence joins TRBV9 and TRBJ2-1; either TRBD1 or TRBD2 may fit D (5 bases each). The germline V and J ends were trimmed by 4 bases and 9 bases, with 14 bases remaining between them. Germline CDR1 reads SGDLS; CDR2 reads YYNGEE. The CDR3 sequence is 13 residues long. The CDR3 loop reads CASSLGGDTEQFF. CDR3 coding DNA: TGTGCCAGCAGCCTTGGGGGAGACACTGAGCAGTTCTTC.

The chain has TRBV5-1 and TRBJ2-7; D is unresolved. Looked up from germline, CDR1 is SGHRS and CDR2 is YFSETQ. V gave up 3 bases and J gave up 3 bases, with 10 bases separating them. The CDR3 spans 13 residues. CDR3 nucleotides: TGCGCCAGCAGCTACCGACCGAGCTACGAGCAGTACTTC. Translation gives CASSYRPSYEQYF.

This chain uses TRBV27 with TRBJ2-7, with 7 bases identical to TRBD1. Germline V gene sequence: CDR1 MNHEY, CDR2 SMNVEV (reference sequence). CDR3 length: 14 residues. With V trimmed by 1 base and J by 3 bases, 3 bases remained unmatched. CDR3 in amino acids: CASSLFRQGYEQYF. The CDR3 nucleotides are TGTGCCAGCAGTTTATTCCGACAGGGCTACGAGCAGTACTTC.

CDR3 DNA sequence: TGCAGTGCTAAGGACAGTGAATTAGCTAACTATGGCTACACCTTC. Translation gives CSAKDSELANYGYTF. This chain joins TRBV20-1 and TRBJ1-2; D is possibly TRBD1 (6 bases). With 4 bases removed from V and 0 bases from J, the gap between germline ends came to 15 bases. The CDR3 totals 15 residues. Per the germline V gene, CDR1 is DFQATT and CDR2 is SNEGSKA (reference sequence).

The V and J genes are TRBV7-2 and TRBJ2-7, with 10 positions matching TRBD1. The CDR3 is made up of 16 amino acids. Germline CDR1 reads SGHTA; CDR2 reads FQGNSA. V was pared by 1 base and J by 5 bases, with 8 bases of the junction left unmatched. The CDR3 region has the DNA TGTGCCAGCAGCTTAGGGTGGGCGACAGGGGGCCACGAGCAGTACTTC. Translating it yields CASSLGWATGGHEQYF.

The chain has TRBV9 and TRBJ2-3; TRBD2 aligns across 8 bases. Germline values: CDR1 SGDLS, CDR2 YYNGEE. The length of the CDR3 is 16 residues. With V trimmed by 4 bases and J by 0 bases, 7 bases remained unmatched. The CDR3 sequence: CASSPPSGGSTDTQYF. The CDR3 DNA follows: TGTGCCAGCAGCCCCCCTTCGGGGGGGAGCACAGATACGCAGTATTTT.

The CDR3: CASSLAARVEQYF. Written as DNA, the CDR3 is TGTGCCAGCAGCTTGGCCGCGCGCGTCGAGCAGTACTTC. V is TRBV5-6 and J is TRBJ2-7; D gene unclear. Germline-derived CDR1 and CDR2 are SGHDT and YYEEEE. The CDR3 is made up of 13 amino acids. Between the trimmed V and J ends, which lost 0 bases and 6 bases, there was a span of 10 bases.

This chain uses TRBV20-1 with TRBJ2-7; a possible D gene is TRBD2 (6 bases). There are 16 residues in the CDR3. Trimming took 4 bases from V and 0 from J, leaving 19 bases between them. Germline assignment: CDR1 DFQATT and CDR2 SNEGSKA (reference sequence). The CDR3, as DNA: TGCAGTGCTATGGTGTTGGGGGGTTCGAGCTCCTACGAGCAGTACTTC. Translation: CSAMVLGGSSSYEQYF.

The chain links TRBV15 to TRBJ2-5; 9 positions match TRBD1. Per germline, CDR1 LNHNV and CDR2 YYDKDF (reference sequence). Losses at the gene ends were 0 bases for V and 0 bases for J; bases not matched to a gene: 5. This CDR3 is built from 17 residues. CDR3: CATSRDRGTGYQETQYF. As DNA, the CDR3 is TGTGCCACCAGCAGAGATCGAGGGACAGGGTACCAAGAGACCCAGTACTTC.

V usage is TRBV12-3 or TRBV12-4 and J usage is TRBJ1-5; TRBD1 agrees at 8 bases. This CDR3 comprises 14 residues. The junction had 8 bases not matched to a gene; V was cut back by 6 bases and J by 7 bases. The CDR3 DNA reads TGTGCCAGCAGACCTCAGGGGGCTGGGCAGCCCCAGCATTTT. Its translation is CASRPQGAGQPQHF.

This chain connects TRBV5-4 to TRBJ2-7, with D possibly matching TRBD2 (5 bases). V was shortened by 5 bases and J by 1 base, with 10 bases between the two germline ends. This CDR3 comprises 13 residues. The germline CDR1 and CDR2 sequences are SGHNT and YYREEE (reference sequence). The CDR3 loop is CASRDGKSYEQYF. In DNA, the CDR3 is TGTGCCAGCAGAGACGGGAAGTCCTACGAGCAGTACTTC.